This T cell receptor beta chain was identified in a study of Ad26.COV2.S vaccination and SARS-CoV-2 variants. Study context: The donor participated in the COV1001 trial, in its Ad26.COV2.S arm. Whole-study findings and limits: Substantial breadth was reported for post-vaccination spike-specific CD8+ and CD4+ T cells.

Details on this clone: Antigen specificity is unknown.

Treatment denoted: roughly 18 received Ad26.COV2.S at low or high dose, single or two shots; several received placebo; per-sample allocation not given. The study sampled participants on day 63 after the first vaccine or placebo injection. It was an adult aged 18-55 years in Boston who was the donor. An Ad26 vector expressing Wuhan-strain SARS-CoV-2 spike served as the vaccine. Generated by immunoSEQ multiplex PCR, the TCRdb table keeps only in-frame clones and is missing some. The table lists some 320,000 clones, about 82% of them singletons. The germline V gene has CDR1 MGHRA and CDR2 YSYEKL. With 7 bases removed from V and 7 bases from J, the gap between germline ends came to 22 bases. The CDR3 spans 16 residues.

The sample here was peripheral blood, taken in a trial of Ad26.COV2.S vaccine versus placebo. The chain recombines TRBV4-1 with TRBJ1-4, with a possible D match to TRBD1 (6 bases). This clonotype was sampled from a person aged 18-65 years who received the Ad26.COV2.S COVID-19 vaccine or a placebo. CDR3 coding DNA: TGCGCCAGCACCGTTGCCGGGGGGGCTGGGAGTGAAAAACTGTTTTTT. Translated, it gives CASTVAGGAGSEKLFF.